A single T cell receptor beta chain is shown here with its context. Its matching antigen is unknown. This entry comes from a study of beta chain features in type 1 diabetes. Regarding the study as a whole: Possible PCR preference for shorter templates applied equally to patients and controls. When Type 1 diabetes patients were examined, their TCRB CDR3s proved moderately but significantly shorter in all four CD4+ subsets.

Trimming removed 6 bases from V and 6 bases from J, with 8 bases in between. The CDR3 is 11 residues long. From germline, CDR1 is LNHDA and CDR2 SQIVND (reference sequence). Isolation of CD4+ naive, central memory, regulatory and stem cell-like memory cells was achieved by sorting via CD45RO/CCR7/CD25/CD127/CD95/CD27. Sort purity for all populations was recorded as exceeding 98%. The entirety of the isolated RNA underwent reverse transcription, so expressed TCRB transcripts were sequenced. Clones were sequenced by immunoSEQ multiplex PCR, and TCRdb holds only the in-frame ones, with some missing. The sample contains over 200,000 clones, roughly 10% of which appear only once.

The chain employs TRBV19 and TRBJ1-1; D is unresolved. What was sequenced was naive CD4+ T cells from blood. The sequence was obtained from a man aged 25 to 40 with type 1 diabetes. CDR3: CASSMASEAFF. The CDR3 nucleotides are TGTGCCAGTAGCATGGCTTCTGAAGCTTTCTTT.